This T cell receptor beta chain comes out of a study of CD8+CD57+ T cells in acquired aplastic anemia. The overall study: Recorded DNA amounts for sorted CD4+ and CD8+ cells had an average of approximately 3 ug. Healthy donors had, on average, about 9.9 million reads for their CD4+ cells.

To note about this clonotype: The junction shows a germline mismatch at one end, possibly a read error.

Germline V gene lookup returns CDR1 DFQATT and CDR2 SNEGSKA (reference sequence). The CDR3 totals 13 residues. The TCR beta profiling, which covered VDJ combination and CDR3 sequence, was carried out using genomic DNA as the template. Each CDR3 protein is one row after TCRdb ran MiXCR on the reads. The repertoire holds 150,000 or so distinct CDR3 sequences, with about 64% as singletons. The sample comprised sorted CD4+, CD8+, or CD8+CD57+ T cells (not recorded which) from PBMCs. The chain is built from TRBV20-1 and TRBJ1-5, with 8 bases identical to TRBD1. The clonotype originates from a human donor in good health. The CDR3 is CSASGGEGQPQNF. The CDR3 bases are TGCAGTGCGTCAGGGGGCGAGGGACAGCCCCAGAATTTT.